This entry lists 14 T cell receptor beta chains sequenced from one sample in a study of blood T cell repertoires in COVID-19. Measured with immunoSEQ multiplex PCR; TCRdb has only the in-frame clones, and not every one. The sample contains about 130,000 clones, about 83% of which appear only once. Sequencing used peripheral blood. The receptors shown here come from a human donor in a cohort sampled during active COVID-19.

A remark on this clone: The identical CDR3 is also encoded by other nucleotide sequences in the sample. Written as DNA, the CDR3 is TGCGCCAGCAGCCAAGCGGAGGGGGGGGTAGGTACGCAGTATTTT. This encodes CASSQAEGGVGTQYF. The rearrangement joins TRBV4-1 to TRBJ2-3, with D possibly TRBD2 on 7 matching bases. Trimming left V 1 base short and J 8 bases short, with 16 bases between. The CDR3 is made up of 15 amino acids. CDR1 and CDR2 from the germline V gene are MGHRA and YSYEKL.

V usage is TRBV12-3 or TRBV12-4 and J usage is TRBJ1-1; D is ambiguous. This CDR3 is built from 12 residues. Trimming removed 2 bases from V and 7 bases from J, with 8 bases in between. CDR3 nucleotides: TGTGCCAGCAGTTTAAGGGAGGGTGAAGCTTTCTTT. Translated, it gives CASSLREGEAFF.

The chain is built from TRBV12-5 and TRBJ2-5, with D perhaps matching TRBD2 (6 bases). Trimming took off 2 bases at V and 5 bases at J, with 18 bases between the two ends. The germline V gene has CDR1 LGHNT and CDR2 FRNRAP. The CDR3 has 16 amino acids. The CDR3 sequence: CASGLLGGVGLETQYF. DNA of the CDR3: TGTGCTAGTGGTTTGTTGGGCGGGGTCGGTTTGGAGACCCAGTACTTC. Full variable domain (outside the CDR3, taken from reference TRBV12-5 and TRBJ2-5): DARVTQTPRHKVTEMGQEVTMRCQPILGHNTVFWYRQTMMQGLELLAYFRNRAPLDDSGMPKDRFSAEMPDATLATLKIQPSEPRDSAVYFCASGLLGGVGLETQYFGPGTRLLVL.

The gene calls are TRBV20-1 and TRBJ1-2, with D tentatively TRBD1 (5 bases). The CDR3 loop spans 18 amino acids. The germline CDR1 and CDR2 sequences are DFQATT and SNEGSKA (reference sequence). Trimming stripped 3 bases from V and 0 bases from J, with 23 bases between. The CDR3 DNA is TGCAGTGCTAGTATGCAGGAAAAGACAGAGCAAACTAACTATGGCTACACCTTC. This translates into CSASMQEKTEQTNYGYTF.

The chain couples TRBV30 to TRBJ2-7; D may be TRBD1 (6 bases). CDR1 and CDR2 from the germline V gene are GTSNPN and SVGIG (reference sequence). The CDR3 contains 14 residues. V gave up 0 bases and J gave up 2 bases, with 11 bases separating them. The CDR3 is CAWSVGAGAYEQYF. CDR3 DNA: TGTGCCTGGAGTGTAGGGGCAGGGGCCTACGAGCAGTACTTC.

The chain joins TRBV7-2 to TRBJ2-7, with a tentative D call TRBD1 (5 bases). CDR1 and CDR2 (germline): SGHTA, FQGNSA. The CDR3 is 14 residues long. V shed 5 bases and J shed 6 bases, with 17 bases lying between them. The DNA of the CDR3 is TGTGCCAGCAGCCTCCCCGACAGTATATTCGAGCAGTACTTC. It encodes CASSLPDSIFEQYF.

V is TRBV30 and J is TRBJ1-2, with 11 bases fitting TRBD1. The length of the CDR3 is 14 residues. V lost 1 base and J lost 5; bases outside the gene matches: 3. CDR1 GTSNPN and CDR2 SVGIG come from the germline V gene (reference sequence). CDR3 in amino acids: CAWSADRGQYGYTF. CDR3 nucleotides: TGTGCCTGGAGTGCGGACAGGGGGCAGTATGGCTACACCTTC.

This chain uses TRBV6-6 with TRBJ2-7; 7 bases align to TRBD2. Per the germline V gene, CDR1 is MNHNY and CDR2 is SVGAGI (reference sequence). The CDR3 runs to 14 residues. The trim removed 4 bases at V and 6 bases at J, leaving 9 bases unmatched. As DNA, the CDR3 is TGTGCCAGCAGTTTAGGATGGGGGGGGTTCGAGCAGTACTTC. Residues: CASSLGWGGFEQYF.

V is TRBV9 and J is TRBJ2-5; 13 nucleotides align to TRBD2. The CDR3 is made up of 21 amino acids. Trimming removed 0 bases from V and 2 bases from J; junction bases left unmatched: 16. CDR1 is SGDLS and CDR2 is YYNGEE in the germline V gene. The CDR3 loop is CASSVAPRLRLAGGLQETQYF. DNA of the CDR3: TGTGCCAGCAGCGTAGCCCCACGCCTGAGACTAGCGGGGGGATTACAAGAGACCCAGTACTTC.

The chain is built from TRBV9 and TRBJ1-3; D gene unclear. This CDR3 contains 13 residues. The V and J ends lost 6 bases and 7 bases respectively, with 14 bases between them. Per germline, CDR1 SGDLS and CDR2 YYNGEE. The CDR3, as DNA: TGTGCCAGCAACAGTGGGTATGGGAACACCATATATTTT. It is translated as CASNSGYGNTIYF.

This clone was counted only a few times. The V and J genes are TRBV30 and TRBJ1-4; D gene unclear. V was pared by 5 bases and J by 4 bases, with 11 bases between. From germline, CDR1 is GTSNPN and CDR2 SVGIG (reference sequence). This CDR3 is built from 13 residues. CDR3 sequence: CAWAGMHNEKLFF. DNA for the CDR3: TGTGCCTGGGCCGGGATGCATAATGAAAAACTGTTTTTT.

The rearrangement joins TRBV11-2 to TRBJ2-3, with D hard to call. The CDR3 consists of 15 residues. Germline CDR1 and CDR2: SGHAT and FQNNGV. V gave up 1 base and J gave up 6 bases, with 14 bases separating them. The chain's CDR3 is CASSLGVGLFDTQYF. The CDR3 DNA follows: TGTGCCAGCAGCTTAGGGGTGGGCCTGTTTGATACGCAGTATTTT.

The gene calls are TRBV5-1 and TRBJ1-4, with D possibly matching TRBD1 (5 bases). CDR3 size: 14 residues. The ends were cut back, 3 bases at V and 3 bases at J, with 9 bases in the middle. The germline CDR1 and CDR2 sequences are SGHRS and YFSETQ. CDR3 nucleotide sequence: TGCGCCAGCAGCTCGTCAGGGTCTAATGAAAAACTGTTTTTT. Translated: CASSSSGSNEKLFF.

The chain recombines TRBV19 with TRBJ1-3; tentatively, D is TRBD1 (5 bases). This CDR3 contains 13 residues. Germline V gene sequence: CDR1 LNHDA, CDR2 SQIVND (reference sequence). Between the trimmed V and J ends, which lost 7 bases and 2 bases, there was a span of 9 bases. The CDR3 bases are TGTGCCAGTAACGCAGGGACTGGAAACACCATATATTTT. It specifies CASNAGTGNTIYF.